Below are 21 T cell receptor beta chains sequenced from a single sample in a study of identical twins. TCRdb fed the 5' RACE reads into MiXCR, producing one record per CDR3 protein. The profile shows a few hundred thousand distinct CDR3 sequences, nearly 10% of them singletons. The same sample was also used in a study of yellow fever vaccine responses in identical twins.

The sample taken for sequencing was PBMCs. The receptors were sampled from a woman younger than 35 in good health.

This clonotype was seen ten or more times. The chain employs TRBV12-3 or TRBV12-4 and TRBJ2-3; 7 positions match TRBD2. V lost 3 bases and J lost 3; bases outside the gene matches: 3. The CDR3 runs to 14 residues. The CDR3: CASSFGAGTDTQYF. The CDR3 nucleotides are TGTGCCAGCAGTTTCGGAGCGGGGACAGATACGCAGTATTTT.

A note on this clonotype: A read error may explain this, as a much larger clone is one base away. J is TRBJ2-7 and V is TRBV7-2; 8 nucleotides align to TRBD1. Germline loops: CDR1 SGHTA, CDR2 FQGNSA. The CDR3 runs to 16 residues. The CDR3 nucleotides are TGTGCCACCAGCACCATGGGACAGGCTGGCTCCTACGAGCAGTACTTC. Translated, it gives CATSTMGQAGSYEQYF.

This clonotype was detected ten times or more. The gene calls are TRBV7-9 and TRBJ2-1, with no clear D. Germline V gene lookup returns CDR1 SEHNR and CDR2 FQNEAQ (reference sequence). The CDR3 runs to 13 residues. Trimming took 8 bases from V and 4 from J, leaving 12 bases between them. The CDR3 region has the DNA TGTGCCAGCTACGGAGCATATTACAATGAGCAGTTCTTC. This gives the protein CASYGAYYNEQFF.

The gene calls are TRBV18 and TRBJ1-4, with 8 nucleotides matching TRBD1. Germline CDR1 reads KGHSH; CDR2 reads LQKENI. The CDR3 has 14 amino acids. V lost 3 bases and J lost 12; bases outside the gene matches: 9. CDR3: CASSPGTGPEELFF. The CDR3 nucleotides read TGTGCCAGCTCACCTGGGACAGGTCCCGAGGAACTGTTTTTT.

This clonotype was seen many times. The rearrangement links TRBV27 to TRBJ2-1; 9 bases line up with TRBD2. Germline CDR1 is MNHEY and CDR2 is SMNVEV (reference sequence). V gave up 2 bases and J gave up 4 bases; unmatched junction bases: 12. CDR3 length: 18 amino acids. The CDR3 nucleotides read TGTGCCAGCAGTTTAGAGAGAGCGGGAGGTCGGAGGTACAATGAGCAGTTCTTC. It yields the protein CASSLERAGGRRYNEQFF.

This clonotype was seen only a few times. The V call is TRBV5-1, the J call TRBJ2-7; either TRBD1 or TRBD2 may fit D (5 bases each). V lost 0 bases and J 2 bases, leaving 12 bases between the germline ends. CDR3 length: 15 amino acids. Looked up from germline, CDR1 is SGHRS and CDR2 is YFSETQ. CDR3 loop: CASSLDTGRTYEQYF. The DNA of the CDR3 is TGCGCCAGCAGCTTGGACACGGGACGGACCTACGAGCAGTACTTC.

The sample holds a few counts of this clonotype. The chain employs TRBV29-1 and TRBJ2-2, with D maybe TRBD1 (6 bases). Germline V gives CDR1 SQVTM, CDR2 ANQGSEA. V was trimmed by 3 bases and J by 6 bases, leaving 14 bases between them. The CDR3 consists of 14 residues. CDR3: CSVDPGGAAGELFF. The CDR3 region has the DNA TGCAGCGTTGATCCTGGGGGCGCCGCCGGGGAGCTGTTTTTT.

This chain joins TRBV18 and TRBJ2-7; D is unclear. The CDR3 is made up of 14 amino acids. Looked up from germline, CDR1 is KGHSH and CDR2 is LQKENI. V gave up 2 bases and J gave up 2 bases, with 10 bases separating them. As DNA, the CDR3 is TGTGCCAGCTCACCAGGTCTGCAGGCCTACGAGCAGTACTTC. Translating it yields CASSPGLQAYEQYF.

In DNA form, the CDR3 reads TGTGCCTGGAGTGTAATGGCGGGGGGCTACGAGCAGTACTTC. It codes for CAWSVMAGGYEQYF. This chain joins TRBV30 and TRBJ2-7, with TRBD2 matching 8 bases. V was clipped by 0 bases and J by 3 bases; unmatched bases: 4. CDR1 GTSNPN and CDR2 SVGIG come from the germline V gene (reference sequence). The length of the CDR3 is 14 residues.

The sample holds many counts of this clonotype. The chain uses TRBV29-1 and TRBJ2-5; 8 nucleotides match TRBD2. This CDR3 spans 13 amino acids. Trimming removed 7 bases from V and 4 bases from J; junction bases left unmatched: 8. The germline CDR1 and CDR2 sequences are SQVTM and ANQGSEA. Written as DNA, the CDR3 is TGCAGCGCCGAGGCGGGAGGCTCAGAGACCCAGTACTTC. Protein: CSAEAGGSETQYF. The entire variable domain, with the rest obtained from reference TRBV29-1 and TRBJ2-5, is as follows: SAVISQKPSRDICQRGTSLTIQCQVDSQVTMMFWYRQQPGQSLTLIATANQGSEATYESGFVIDKFPISRPNLTFSTLTVSNMSPEDSSIYLCSAEAGGSETQYFGPGTRLLVL.

This clonotype has a count of ten or more. The J gene is TRBJ2-1, the V gene TRBV28, with a weak D call TRBD1 (6 bases). Germline CDR1 MDHEN, CDR2 SYDVKM. V was shortened by 6 bases and J by 0 bases, with 9 bases between the two germline ends. The CDR3 length is 14 residues. The CDR3 region is CASRQGISYNEQFF. For the CDR3, the DNA is TGTGCCAGCAGGCAGGGGATCTCCTACAATGAGCAGTTCTTC. Drawing the rest from reference TRBV28 and TRBJ2-1, the complete variable domain is DVKVTQSSRYLVKRTGEKVFLECVQDMDHENMFWYRQDPGLGLRLIYFSYDVKMKEKGDIPEGYSVSREKKERFSLILESASTNQTSMYLCASRQGISYNEQFFGPGTRLTVL.

The rearrangement joins TRBV29-1 to TRBJ2-5, with 11 bases matching TRBD1. The CDR3 extends over 13 amino acids. Germline CDR1 reads SQVTM; CDR2 reads ANQGSEA. The trim removed 7 bases at V and 5 bases at J, leaving 6 bases unmatched. CDR3 sequence (DNA): TGCAGCGGCCGGGACAGGGGGAGGGAGACCCAGTACTTC. It specifies CSGRDRGRETQYF.

Many counts were recorded for this clonotype. The chain combines TRBV7-9 with TRBJ1-1, with TRBD1 matching 8 bases. Trimming cost V 5 bases and J 4 bases; bases outside gene matches: 6. Germline CDR1 reads SEHNR; CDR2 reads FQNEAQ (reference sequence). This CDR3 is 14 amino acids long. The CDR3, as DNA: TGTGCCAGCAGCCAGACAGGGGCGGGCACTGAAGCTTTCTTT. Protein sequence: CASSQTGAGTEAFF.

This clonotype was seen only a few times. The chain recombines TRBV28 with TRBJ2-4; 10 bases agree with TRBD1. This CDR3 comprises 16 residues. Germline CDR1 and CDR2: MDHEN and SYDVKM. The V gene end was trimmed by 4 bases and the J gene end by 6 bases; junction bases not matched to a gene: 9. CDR3 bases: TGTGCCAGCAGTTCTCCAGGACAGGGGGGTTTAAACATTCAGTACTTC. Translated: CASSSPGQGGLNIQYF.

This clonotype came up a few times. The chain has TRBV7-9 and TRBJ2-1, with TRBD2 matching over 10 bases. CDR3 length: 16 amino acids. Trimming took 2 bases from V and 7 from J; bases not matched to a gene: 8. Looked up from germline, CDR1 is SEHNR and CDR2 is FQNEAQ (reference sequence). The chain's CDR3 is CASSLTGLAALNEQFF. The CDR3 region has the DNA TGTGCCAGCAGCTTAACCGGACTAGCGGCCCTAAATGAGCAGTTCTTC.

Remarks on this clonotype: A much larger clone lies a single base off, so this may be a read error. V and J are TRBV9 and TRBJ2-7; D remains ambiguous. The CDR3 extends over 14 amino acids. Per germline, CDR1 SGDLS and CDR2 YYNGEE. Trimming cost V 4 bases and J 0 bases, with 11 bases left between them. CDR3 coding DNA: TGTGCCAGCAGCCACAGCGCGCTCTCCTACGAGCAGTACTTC. Its protein is CASSHSALSYEQYF.

This clonotype was observed many times. The chain couples TRBV28 to TRBJ2-7; D assignment may be TRBD1 or TRBD2 (7 bases each). Germline CDR1 and CDR2: MDHEN and SYDVKM. Trimming removed 6 bases at V and 0 bases at J, with 12 bases between. This CDR3 spans 14 amino acids. Here the CDR3 DNA reads TGTGCCAGCAGAGCGGGACAGAGCTCCTACGAGCAGTACTTC. Encoded protein: CASRAGQSSYEQYF. Full variable domain (missing parts from reference TRBV28 and TRBJ2-7): DVKVTQSSRYLVKRTGEKVFLECVQDMDHENMFWYRQDPGLGLRLIYFSYDVKMKEKGDIPEGYSVSREKKERFSLILESASTNQTSMYLCASRAGQSSYEQYFGPGTRLTVT.

This clonotype was seen a few times. This may come from a read error, since a much larger clone is one base off. The chain joins TRBV9 to TRBJ2-2, with no clear D. This CDR3 comprises 14 residues. Per the germline V gene, CDR1 is SGDLS and CDR2 is YYNGEE. V lost 0 bases and J lost 0, with 3 bases in between. The CDR3 loop reads CASSVGPNTGELFF. For the CDR3, the DNA is TGTGCCAGCAGCGTAGGTCCGAACACCGGGGAGCTGTTTTTT.

This clonotype has only one observation. Because it lacks the conserved phenylalanine or tryptophan at the end, this CDR3 is likely a read error. The chain has TRBV7-2 and TRBJ2-5; TRBD2 matches at 9 bases. Germline V gene sequence: CDR1 SGHTA, CDR2 FQGNSA. The J segment lost 1 base and the V segment lost 0 bases, leaving 6 bases of the junction unmatched. CDR3 size: 17 residues. The DNA for the CDR3 is TGTGCCAGCAGCTTAGCGCTTAGCGGGGGAATCCAAGAGACCCAGTACTCC. This translates into CASSLALSGGIQETQYS.

The CDR3 DNA sequence: TGTGCCTCCTGCCAACCCATATCCGGGACTGCTCCGCTCGAGCAGTACTTC. Translating gives CASCQPISGTAPLEQYF. The J gene is TRBJ2-7, the V gene TRBV3-1; D might be TRBD2 (6 bases). This CDR3 has 17 residues. Germline V CDR1 and CDR2: LGHDT, YNNKEL (reference sequence). V shed 11 bases and J shed 6 bases, with 32 bases lying between them.

The sample holds many counts of this clonotype. V and J are TRBV5-6 and TRBJ2-5; no firm D call. Between the trimmed V and J ends, which lost 0 bases and 4 bases, there was a span of 13 bases. Germline V gene lookup returns CDR1 SGHDT and CDR2 YYEEEE. CDR3 size: 15 residues. The CDR3 loop is CASSLAPSLGETQYF. In DNA form, the CDR3 reads TGTGCCAGCAGCTTGGCGCCTTCCCTGGGAGAGACCCAGTACTTC.